The 9 T cell receptor beta chains below all came from one sample that was sequenced in a study of shared clonotypes between healthy human individuals. The method was immunoSEQ multiplex PCR; TCRdb's version includes in-frame clones alone and lacks a portion of them. The table shows fewer than 600,000 clones, with roughly three quarters occurring only once. The sequencing input was PBMCs. The receptors were sampled from a woman in her 40s in good health. Some clones in this sample may be carry-over from other donors' samples.

The rearrangement links TRBV2 to TRBJ2-4; perhaps TRBD1 as D (5 bases). Per the germline V gene, CDR1 is SNHLY and CDR2 is FYNNEI. The CDR3 runs to 14 residues. V shed 7 bases and J shed 4 bases, with 14 bases lying between them. The CDR3 protein is CASKEVREKNIQYF. CDR3 nucleotide sequence: TGTGCCAGCAAAGAGGTCAGGGAAAAAAACATTCAGTACTTC.

Regarding this clone: At one boundary the junction diverges from the germline segment, which might be a read error. The chain carries TRBV7-7 and TRBJ2-1; TRBD2 aligns across 14 bases. Germline lookup yields CDR1 SSHAT and CDR2 FNYEAQ (reference sequence). This CDR3 region has 16 residues. The CDR3: CASSSRLAGGINEQFF. CDR3 DNA sequence: TGTGCTAGCAGTTCTAGACTAGCGGGAGGGATCAATGAGCAGTTCTTC.

The CDR3 here is CASSGGTSGSSYNEQFF. The CDR3, as DNA: TGTGCCAGCAGTGGAGGGACTAGCGGGAGTTCCTACAATGAGCAGTTCTTC. The chain has TRBV2 and TRBJ2-1; 14 bases are shared with TRBD2. The CDR3 is 17 residues long. Trimming took 4 bases from V and 1 from J; bases not matched to a gene: 3. Germline V gives CDR1 SNHLY, CDR2 FYNNEI.

The rearrangement joins TRBV7-2 to TRBJ2-1; TRBD1 agrees at 8 bases. The germline V gene has CDR1 SGHTA and CDR2 FQGNSA. CDR3 length: 15 amino acids. J was trimmed by 4 bases and V by 5 bases; bases with no gene match: 7. CDR3 bases: TGTGCCAGCAGCCTATTGGACAGGGATTACAATGAGCAGTTCTTC. Residues: CASSLLDRDYNEQFF.

This clone has just a few counts. This chain joins TRBV29-1 and TRBJ1-1, with D possibly matching TRBD1 (5 bases). V was shortened by 3 bases and J by 5 bases, with 16 bases between the two germline ends. CDR1 SQVTM and CDR2 ANQGSEA come from the germline V gene. This CDR3 is 14 amino acids long. Here the CDR3 reads CSVDMGPALTEAFF. DNA for the CDR3: TGCAGCGTTGATATGGGACCGGCATTGACTGAAGCTTTCTTT.

This chain connects TRBV13 to TRBJ2-7; 14 bases match TRBD2. The V and J ends lost 7 bases and 1 base, in that order; junction bases with no gene match: 6. The germline gives CDR1 PRHDT, CDR2 FYEKMQ (reference sequence). This CDR3 is 16 amino acids long. The CDR3 spells CASTIGLAGGSYEQYF. Here the CDR3 DNA reads TGTGCCAGCACCATAGGACTAGCGGGAGGTTCCTACGAGCAGTACTTC.

The chain carries TRBV30 and TRBJ1-6, with D possibly matching TRBD1 (5 bases). The CDR3 consists of 13 residues. V was cut by 2 bases and J by 10 bases, with 12 bases left in between. The germline V gene encodes CDR1 GTSNPN and CDR2 SVGIG (reference sequence). The CDR3 DNA is TGTGCCTGGAGTATGGGGGAGAGATCACCCCTCCACTTT. Its translation is CAWSMGERSPLHF.

In its sample, this clone was seen once. A read error may be the cause here, since a much bigger clone is one base away. Other nucleotide sequences from this sample produce the same CDR3. The rearrangement links TRBV19 to TRBJ1-5; D is unresolved. In germline, CDR1 is LNHDA, CDR2 SQIVND (reference sequence). CDR3 length equals 17 residues. The CDR3 here is CASSIDGLWYSNQPQHF. In nucleotides, the CDR3 is TGTGCCAGCAGTATAGATGGTCTTTGGTATAGCAATCAGCCCCAGCATTTT.

V usage is TRBV6-1 and J usage is TRBJ1-2, with D possibly matching TRBD1 (5 bases). CDR3 length: 11 residues. The germline gives CDR1 MNHNS, CDR2 SASEGT. The V end lost 4 bases, the J end lost 7 bases, and 7 bases lay between the germline ends. The CDR3 nucleotides are TGTGCCAGCAGTGTTGGGGCTGGCTACACCTTC. Translation gives CASSVGAGYTF.